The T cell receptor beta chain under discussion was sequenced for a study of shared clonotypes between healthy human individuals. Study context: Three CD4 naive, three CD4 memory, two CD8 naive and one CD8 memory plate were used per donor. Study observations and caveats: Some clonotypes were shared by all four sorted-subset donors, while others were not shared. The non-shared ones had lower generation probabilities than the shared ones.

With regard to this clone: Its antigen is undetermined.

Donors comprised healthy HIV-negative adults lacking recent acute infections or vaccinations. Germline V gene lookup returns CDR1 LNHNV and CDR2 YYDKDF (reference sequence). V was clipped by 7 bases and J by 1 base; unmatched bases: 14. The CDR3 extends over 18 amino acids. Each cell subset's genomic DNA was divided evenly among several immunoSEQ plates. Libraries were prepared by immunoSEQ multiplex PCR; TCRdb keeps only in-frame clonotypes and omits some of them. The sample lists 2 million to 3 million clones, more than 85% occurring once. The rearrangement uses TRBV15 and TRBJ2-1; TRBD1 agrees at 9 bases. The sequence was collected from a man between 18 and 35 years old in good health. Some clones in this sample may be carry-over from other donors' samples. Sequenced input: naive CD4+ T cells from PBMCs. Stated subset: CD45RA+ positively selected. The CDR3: CATTGGQGNLASYNEQFF. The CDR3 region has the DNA TGTGCCACCACCGGCGGACAGGGGAATTTGGCGTCCTACAATGAGCAGTTCTTC.